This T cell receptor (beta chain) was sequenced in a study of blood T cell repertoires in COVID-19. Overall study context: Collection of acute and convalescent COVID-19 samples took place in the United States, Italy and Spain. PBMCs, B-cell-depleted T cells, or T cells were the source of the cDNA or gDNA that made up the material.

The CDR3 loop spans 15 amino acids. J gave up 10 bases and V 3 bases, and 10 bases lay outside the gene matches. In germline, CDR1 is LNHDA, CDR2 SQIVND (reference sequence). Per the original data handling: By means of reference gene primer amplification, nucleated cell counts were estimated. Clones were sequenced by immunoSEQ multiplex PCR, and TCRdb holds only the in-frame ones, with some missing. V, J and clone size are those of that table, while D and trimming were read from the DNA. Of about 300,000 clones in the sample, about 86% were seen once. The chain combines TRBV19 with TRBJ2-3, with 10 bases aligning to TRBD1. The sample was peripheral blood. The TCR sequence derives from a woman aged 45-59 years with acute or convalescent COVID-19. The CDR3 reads CASSMTGGEQGAQYF. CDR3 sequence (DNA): TGTGCCAGTAGTATGACAGGGGGCGAACAGGGGGCGCAGTATTTT.